This entry is about one T cell receptor (beta chain). The antigen remains unidentified. Using immunoSEQ multiplex PCR, the repertoire was profiled, and TCRdb retains in-frame clones only, with some absent. Of just over 80,000 clones detected, 96% appear once; the ten largest clones hold approximately 1.4%. The data originate from a study of cytomegalovirus exposure and HLA in healthy donors. Study conclusions and caveats: Cytomegalovirus-associated status was assigned to 150 to 200 TCR beta chains.

The germline gives CDR1 MNHEY, CDR2 SVGAGI. The CDR3 is 14 amino acids. Trimming took 4 bases from V and 3 from J, leaving 10 bases between them. The J gene is TRBJ1-5, the V gene TRBV6-5, with D hard to call. What was sequenced was PBMCs. The TCR comes from a young woman in good health and CMV-seronegative. CDR3 sequence: CASSSRGFNQPQHF. DNA of the CDR3: TGTGCCAGCAGTTCCCGGGGTTTCAATCAGCCCCAGCATTTT.